These 24 T cell receptor beta chains were sequenced from one sample in a study of CD4+ T cells in melanoma. Generated by immunoSEQ multiplex PCR, the TCRdb table keeps only in-frame clones and is missing some. The data hold around 110,000 clones, with about nine tenths observed a single time. Sequencing was carried out using peripheral blood. The receptor set was obtained from a human donor with melanoma.

The chain recombines TRBV14 with TRBJ2-5; D unclear. Germline CDR1 SGHDN, CDR2 FVKESK. The V gene lost 1 base and the J gene lost 4 bases, with 13 bases spanning the gap. This CDR3 region has 15 residues. The CDR3, as DNA: TGTGCCAGCAGCCAAGTAGGAAGCTACCGAGAGACCCAGTACTTC. It specifies CASSQVGSYRETQYF.

The chain joins TRBV10-3 to TRBJ2-3, with 8 bases that match TRBD2. Germline CDR1 and CDR2: ENHRY and SYGVKD. The CDR3 is made up of 14 amino acids. Germline trimming cut 6 bases from V and 1 base from J; bases unmatched to any gene: 3. The CDR3 bases are TGTGCCATCAGCGGGGGGGCCGGCACAGATACGCAGTATTTT. It specifies CAISGGAGTDTQYF.

The J gene is TRBJ2-2, the V gene TRBV5-1, with 10 bases aligning to TRBD2. The CDR3 sequence is 15 residues long. The junction had 1 base not matched to a gene; V was cut back by 0 bases and J by 5 bases. Germline V CDR1 and CDR2: SGHRS, YFSETQ. CDR3: CASSLGTSGTGELFF. CDR3 nucleotides: TGCGCCAGCAGCTTGGGGACTAGCGGTACCGGGGAGCTGTTTTTT.

This rearrangement joins TRBV12-2 to TRBJ1-2. TRBV12-2 is tagged as a pseudogene. The CDR3 contains 12 residues. The CDR3: CASPSSLYGYTF. The CDR3 DNA is TGTGCAAGTCCCTCGAGCCTCTATGGCTACACCTTC.

This clone appeared once. The chain links TRBV6-5 to TRBJ1-2; D not certain. This CDR3 is built from 14 residues. The V gene's germline CDR1 is MNHEY and CDR2 SVGAGI. V lost 5 bases and J 0 bases, leaving 10 bases between the germline ends. The CDR3: CASSLEGSNYGYTF. The CDR3 region has the DNA TGTGCCAGCAGTCTGGAGGGATCTAACTATGGCTACACCTTC.

V is TRBV7-3 and J is TRBJ1-5; D gene ambiguous. Germline V gene data show CDR1 as SGHTA and CDR2 as FQGTGA. Trimming stripped 5 bases from V and 4 bases from J, with 15 bases between. The CDR3 has 15 amino acids. The CDR3 loop reads CASSGETVWNQPQHF. In DNA form, the CDR3 reads TGTGCCAGCAGCGGGGAGACGGTATGGAATCAGCCCCAGCATTTT.

The chain links TRBV11-3 to TRBJ1-4; perhaps TRBD1 as D (6 bases). Germline CDR1 SGHNT, CDR2 YENEEA. Trimming shortened V by 8 bases and J by 7 bases, and 23 bases separated the two germline ends. The CDR3 spans 16 residues. Here the CDR3 reads CASGKARGAGGEKLFF. The CDR3 DNA sequence: TGTGCCAGCGGCAAAGCACGGGGGGCGGGAGGTGAAAAACTGTTTTTT.

The table lists this clone with a few counts. The rearrangement joins TRBV9 to TRBJ2-7; 7 bases map to TRBD1. Trimming took 3 bases from V and 2 from J; bases not matched to a gene: 2. This CDR3 has 13 residues. Germline V lookup: CDR1 SGDLS, CDR2 YYNGEE. The CDR3, as DNA: TGTGCCAGCAGCGGGGACAGCACCTACGAGCAGTACTTC. Protein sequence: CASSGDSTYEQYF.

The rearrangement uses TRBV29-1 and TRBJ2-1, with D hard to call. The germline gives CDR1 SQVTM, CDR2 ANQGSEA. Deletions cut 2 bases from V and 1 base from J, with 9 bases between. CDR3 length: 14 residues. CDR3 bases: TGCAGCGTTGAACTCCAGGAATCCTACAATGAGCAGTTCTTC. Protein sequence: CSVELQESYNEQFF.

This chain joins TRBV13 and TRBJ1-2; D ambiguous. Germline V gene sequence: CDR1 PRHDT, CDR2 FYEKMQ (reference sequence). The CDR3 covers 12 residues. V lost 3 bases to trimming and J lost 8 bases, with 10 bases between them. The CDR3, as DNA: TGTGCCAGCAGCTTCCGGGCGCGAGGCTACACCTTC. Its protein is CASSFRARGYTF. The complete variable domain, with remaining parts taken from reference TRBV13 and TRBJ1-2, reads AAGVIQSPRHLIKEKRETATLKCYPIPRHDTVYWYQQGPGQDPQFLISFYEKMQSDKGSIPDRFSAQQFSDYHSELNMSSLELGDSALYFCASSFRARGYTFGSGTRLTVV.

The rearrangement uses TRBV2 and TRBJ2-1; a weak D match, TRBD1 (5 bases). CDR3 length: 12 amino acids. Trimming took 6 bases from V and 4 from J, leaving 7 bases between them. Germline values: CDR1 SNHLY, CDR2 FYNNEI. DNA of the CDR3: TGTGCCAGCAGGAGACAGTACAATGAGCAGTTCTTC. It codes for CASRRQYNEQFF.

The chain employs TRBV5-1 and TRBJ2-6, with unresolved D. Deletions cut 4 bases from V and 9 bases from J, with 11 bases between. CDR3 length equals 13 residues. Looked up from germline, CDR1 is SGHRS and CDR2 is YFSETQ. DNA of the CDR3: TGCGCCAGCAGCATTGATGTGGGCAACGTCCTGACTTTC. Its protein is CASSIDVGNVLTF.

The CDR3 here is CASSWPGQGLDIQYF. The CDR3 region has the DNA TGTGCCAGTAGTTGGCCGGGACAGGGGTTAGACATTCAGTACTTC. The chain links TRBV19 to TRBJ2-4, with TRBD1 matching over 10 bases. The germline CDR1 and CDR2 sequences are LNHDA and SQIVND (reference sequence). Trimming removed 5 bases from V and 8 bases from J; junction bases left unmatched: 9. This CDR3 contains 15 residues.

The rearrangement joins TRBV29-1 to TRBJ2-7; 8 bases align to TRBD1. From germline, CDR1 is SQVTM and CDR2 ANQGSEA. Trimming cost V 4 bases and J 6 bases; bases outside gene matches: 11. This CDR3 has 14 amino acids. CDR3 nucleotides: TGCAGCGTTGCCGCTACCCTAACAGGGGGCGAGCAGTACTTC. This encodes CSVAATLTGGEQYF.

This clone has more than one count but fewer than ten. The V and J genes are TRBV4-1 and TRBJ2-7; a weak D match, TRBD2 (6 bases). CDR1 and CDR2 (germline): MGHRA, YSYEKL. The CDR3 length is 18 residues. V was shortened by 0 bases and J by 1 base, with 19 bases between the two germline ends. The chain's CDR3 is CASSQEGVEGPRSYEQYF. The CDR3 DNA reads TGCGCCAGCAGCCAAGAGGGGGTGGAGGGCCCTCGATCCTACGAGCAGTACTTC.

The chain employs TRBV7-9 and TRBJ2-7, with 9 bases aligning to TRBD2. CDR3 length equals 15 residues. V dropped 3 bases and J dropped 3; count of bases not matched to a gene: 6. CDR1 is SEHNR, CDR2 FQNEAQ, per germline (reference sequence). DNA of the CDR3: TGTGCCAGCAGCTTCTCGGGCGGGGGGGACTACGAGCAGTACTTC. Encoded protein: CASSFSGGGDYEQYF.

This rearrangement joins TRBV7-2 to TRBJ1-3; D is ambiguous. The V gene lost 1 base and the J gene lost 7 bases, with 14 bases spanning the gap. The CDR3 extends over 15 amino acids. CDR1 and CDR2 from the germline V gene are SGHTA and FQGNSA. CDR3 DNA: TGTGCCAGCAGCTTAGTCAACACAGTCACGAACACCATATATTTT. This translates into CASSLVNTVTNTIYF.

The chain uses TRBV28 and TRBJ1-3; D is uncertain. The CDR3 loop spans 15 amino acids. The germline CDR1 and CDR2 sequences are MDHEN and SYDVKM. Trimming removed 5 bases from V and 4 bases from J, with 15 bases in between. The CDR3 nucleotides read TGTGCCAGCAGTCCTCCGAGGTACCAGGGAAACACCATATATTTT. Its protein product is CASSPPRYQGNTIYF.

This rearrangement joins TRBV19 to TRBJ2-1; D is undetermined. V was shortened by 4 bases and J by 9 bases, with 10 bases between the two germline ends. Germline lookup yields CDR1 LNHDA and CDR2 SQIVND (reference sequence). The CDR3 extends over 12 amino acids. CDR3 amino acids: CASSTGFGEQFF. The CDR3 DNA reads as TGTGCCAGTAGTACAGGTTTCGGTGAGCAGTTCTTC.

V is TRBV5-6 and J is TRBJ2-3, with D perhaps matching TRBD1 (6 bases). The V gene's germline CDR1 is SGHDT and CDR2 YYEEEE. Between the trimmed V and J ends, which lost 5 bases and 4 bases, there was a span of 17 bases. This CDR3 has 15 amino acids. CDR3 DNA: TGTGCCAGCAGGTTAGACAGGATGTTCGCAGATACGCAGTATTTT. It codes for CASRLDRMFADTQYF.

This clone was seen more than once but under ten times. The V and J genes are TRBV28 and TRBJ2-5, with TRBD1 matching 7 bases. The CDR3 is made up of 15 amino acids. J gave up 3 bases and V 7 bases, and 11 bases lay outside the gene matches. Germline assignment: CDR1 MDHEN and CDR2 SYDVKM. The CDR3 here is CASMPPFRGKETQYF. The CDR3 DNA sequence: TGTGCCAGCATGCCCCCCTTCAGGGGGAAAGAGACCCAGTACTTC.

The chain has TRBV5-5 and TRBJ2-7, with D hard to call. The CDR3 runs to 14 residues. Germline V gives CDR1 SGHKS, CDR2 YYEKEE (reference sequence). Trimming removed 0 bases from V and 0 bases from J, with 7 bases in between. CDR3 amino acids: CASSLESSSYEQYF. The CDR3, as DNA: TGTGCCAGCAGCTTGGAGTCCAGCTCCTACGAGCAGTACTTC.

This clone was counted between two and nine times. The CDR3 here is CASTAYNQPQHF. DNA of the CDR3: TGCGCCAGCACAGCCTACAATCAGCCCCAGCATTTT. J is TRBJ1-5 and V is TRBV10-1; D is undetermined. The ends were cut back, 7 bases at V and 3 bases at J, with 7 bases in the middle. This CDR3 comprises 12 residues. Per the germline V gene, CDR1 is WNHNN and CDR2 is SYGVQD (reference sequence).

This rearrangement joins TRBV11-2 to TRBJ2-5; no clear D gene. The germline V and J ends were trimmed by 5 bases and 5 bases, with 21 bases remaining between them. Germline V gene lookup returns CDR1 SGHAT and CDR2 FQNNGV. This CDR3 is built from 16 residues. The CDR3 sequence: CASSQETAIGSETQYF. CDR3 bases: TGTGCCAGCAGCCAGGAAACCGCGATCGGGTCGGAGACCCAGTACTTC.